The 32 T cell receptor beta chains in this list originate from one sample, sequenced in a study of PD-1 blockade in classical Hodgkin lymphoma. Profiled with immunoSEQ multiplex PCR; TCRdb holds only in-frame clones, not every one. The sample comprises over 12,000 clones, roughly 66% of which are singletons, and around a tenth rests with the top ten. Exposure to brentuximab vedotin varied, and each patient had relapsed following autologous stem cell transplantation. Sample: peripheral blood mononuclear cells (PBMCs), taken at baseline. Every receptor here comes from a human donor with classical Hodgkin lymphoma.

V gene TRBV2 combines with J gene TRBJ2-1, with 13 bases fitting TRBD2. J gave up 7 bases and V 8 bases, and 8 bases lay outside the gene matches. CDR3 length equals 15 residues. The germline CDR1 and CDR2 sequences are SNHLY and FYNNEI. The CDR3 region has the DNA TGTGCCAGCGGACTAGCGGGAGATCTAGGGAATGAGCAGTTCTTC. This gives the protein CASGLAGDLGNEQFF.

This sequence joins TRBV5-1 and TRBJ2-2, with 8 bases identical to TRBD1. V trimming: 4 bases; J trimming: 5 bases; junction bases outside the gene matches: 10. CDR1 is SGHRS, CDR2 YFSETQ, per germline. This CDR3 comprises 16 residues. The chain's CDR3 is CASSNGQGPLTGELFF. CDR3 in DNA: TGCGCCAGCAGCAACGGACAGGGTCCCTTAACCGGGGAGCTGTTTTTT. The entire variable domain, with the rest obtained from reference TRBV5-1 and TRBJ2-2, is as follows: KAGVTQTPRYLIKTRGQQVTLSCSPISGHRSVSWYQQTPGQGLQFLFEYFSETQRNKGNFPGRFSGRQFSNSRSEMNVSTLELGDSALYLCASSNGQGPLTGELFFGEGSRLTVL.

V gene TRBV5-1 combines with J gene TRBJ2-3, with 10 positions matching TRBD2. CDR1 is SGHRS and CDR2 is YFSETQ in the germline V gene. V gave up 3 bases and J gave up 4 bases; unmatched junction bases: 5. The CDR3 runs 15 residues. CDR3: CASSSLAGVADTQYF. In DNA form, the CDR3 reads TGCGCCAGCAGCTCCCTAGCGGGAGTCGCAGATACGCAGTATTTT.

The V and J genes are TRBV29-1 and TRBJ2-3, with 8 positions matching TRBD2. This CDR3 comprises 16 residues. The V gene's germline CDR1 is SQVTM and CDR2 ANQGSEA. The V gene end was trimmed by 4 bases and the J gene end by 5 bases; junction bases not matched to a gene: 14. The CDR3 DNA reads TGCAGCGTTGGACCTTCCAGCGGGAGTTCGGTAGATACGCAGTATTTT. It specifies CSVGPSSGSSVDTQYF.

In its sample, this clone was seen once. The CDR3 protein is CASSLIGTGANVLTF. The DNA for the CDR3 is TGTGCCAGCAGTTTGATAGGGACTGGGGCCAACGTCCTGACTTTC. This chain joins TRBV28 and TRBJ2-6; no clear D. Trimming left V 3 bases short and J 2 bases short, with 8 bases between. The length of the CDR3 is 15 residues. Germline assignment: CDR1 MDHEN and CDR2 SYDVKM.

By its share, this clone is medium-sized (0.01 to 0.1%). V usage is TRBV4-2 and J usage is TRBJ1-5, with D unresolved. Per the germline V gene, CDR1 is LGHNA and CDR2 is YNFKEQ. Between the trimmed V and J ends, which lost 2 bases and 4 bases, there was a span of 15 bases. This CDR3 is built from 16 residues. CDR3 amino acids: CASSQTPTALNQPQHF. The CDR3 nucleotides read TGTGCCAGCAGCCAAACCCCGACGGCCCTAAATCAGCCCCAGCATTTT.

The chain carries TRBV6-5 and TRBJ1-4; possible D gene TRBD1, 5 bases. CDR1 is MNHEY and CDR2 is SVGAGI in the germline V gene. The V and J ends lost 2 bases and 6 bases respectively, with 10 bases between them. This CDR3 has 14 residues. The CDR3 DNA sequence: TGTGCCAGCAGTTACAGGGGAGTAGATGAAAAACTGTTTTTT. The encoded protein is CASSYRGVDEKLFF.

Worth noting for this clone: One junction end does not reproduce the germline sequence, and a read error may be involved. The gene calls are TRBV4-1 and TRBJ1-3; 7 nucleotides align to TRBD1. The germline V gene has CDR1 MGHRA and CDR2 YSYEKL. The CDR3 contains 16 residues. The CDR3 is CASRQDGTAPGNTIYF. The CDR3 DNA follows: TGCGCCAGCAGACAAGACGGGACAGCCCCTGGAAACACCATATATTTT.

V and J are TRBV11-3 and TRBJ2-5; weak D call: TRBD2 (5 bases). The CDR3 is 13 amino acids. CDR1 and CDR2 (germline): SGHNT, YENEEA. V was pared by 5 bases and J by 1 base, with 8 bases between. In nucleotides, the CDR3 is TGTGCCAGCAGCCGGGGAGCCCAAGAGACCCAGTACTTC. Encoded protein: CASSRGAQETQYF.

The V gene is TRBV7-2, the J gene TRBJ2-3; D is possibly TRBD2 (6 bases). V lost 3 bases to trimming and J lost 4 bases, with 8 bases between them. The CDR3 contains 13 residues. From germline, CDR1 is SGHTA and CDR2 FQGNSA. The CDR3 reads CASSFGGPDTQYF. As DNA, the CDR3 is TGTGCCAGCAGCTTCGGAGGGCCAGATACGCAGTATTTT.

A remark on this clone: At the DNA level, this CDR3 is encoded by other sequences in the same sample as well. This chain links TRBV14 with TRBJ2-7, with D hard to call. CDR3 size: 15 residues. Trimming left V 0 bases short and J 6 bases short, with 15 bases between. Looked up from germline, CDR1 is SGHDN and CDR2 is FVKESK. CDR3 sequence reads: CASSQDPGPLSEQYF. The DNA for the CDR3 is TGTGCCAGCAGCCAAGATCCCGGGCCCCTAAGCGAGCAGTACTTC.

The gene calls are TRBV19 and TRBJ1-2, with D unclear. The CDR3 length is 14 residues. Germline lookup yields CDR1 LNHDA and CDR2 SQIVND (reference sequence). Trimming pared 4 bases from V and 6 bases from J, leaving 15 bases between. The CDR3 sequence is CASSRAAQFDGYTF. CDR3 nucleotides: TGTGCCAGTAGTAGGGCAGCCCAGTTTGATGGCTACACCTTC.

This clone showed up just a few times. The chain employs TRBV25-1 and TRBJ2-3; 7 bases are a match to TRBD2. V was pared by 3 bases and J by 4 bases, with 7 bases of the junction left unmatched. The CDR3 length is 15 residues. Germline V CDR1 and CDR2: MGHDK, SYGVNS. As DNA, the CDR3 is TGTGCCAGCAGTGATATGCAGCGGGAACCAGATACGCAGTATTTT. Amino acids: CASSDMQREPDTQYF.

This chain joins TRBV20-1 and TRBJ1-2, with TRBD1 matching over 7 bases. Germline CDR1 reads DFQATT; CDR2 reads SNEGSKA (reference sequence). Unmatched junction bases numbered 5, after V lost 7 bases and J lost 6 bases. This CDR3 is built from 11 residues. The CDR3 sequence: CSDRGGNGYTF. The CDR3, as DNA: TGCAGTGACAGAGGGGGCAATGGCTACACCTTC.

V gene TRBV6-1 combines with J gene TRBJ1-4; 8 bases map to TRBD1. This CDR3 comprises 17 residues. V gave up 1 base and J gave up 3 bases; unmatched junction bases: 7. From germline, CDR1 is MNHNS and CDR2 SASEGT. The CDR3 here is CASSEVPRQGSNEKLFF. CDR3 DNA sequence: TGTGCCAGCAGTGAAGTACCCAGACAGGGGTCTAATGAAAAACTGTTTTTT.

Judged by abundance, this clone is medium-sized (0.01 to 0.1%). This rearrangement joins TRBV2 to TRBJ1-1; 7 bases line up with TRBD1. From germline, CDR1 is SNHLY and CDR2 FYNNEI. V dropped 5 bases and J dropped 11; count of bases not matched to a gene: 14. This CDR3 is 14 amino acids long. CDR3 nucleotides: TGTGCCAGCAGTAGTCCCGGGACAGCCAGTCGGGCTTTCTTT. It is translated as CASSSPGTASRAFF.

The chain recombines TRBV4-2 with TRBJ2-3, with 7 bases matching TRBD2. Trimming removed 4 bases from V and 5 bases from J; junction bases left unmatched: 6. The CDR3 totals 14 residues. Looked up from germline, CDR1 is LGHNA and CDR2 is YNFKEQ. CDR3 residues: CASSRGEGRDTQYF. The CDR3 DNA sequence: TGTGCCAGCAGCCGGGGGGAGGGCCGAGATACGCAGTATTTT.

This clone is a singleton in its sample. The chain is built from TRBV28 and TRBJ2-7, with D possibly matching TRBD1 (5 bases). CDR1 and CDR2 from the germline V gene are MDHEN and SYDVKM. The V end was cut by 2 bases, the J end by 2 bases, with 10 bases between. The CDR3 is 14 amino acids. The chain's CDR3 is CASSLLAGTYEQYF. The CDR3 nucleotides are TGTGCCAGCAGTTTACTGGCAGGGACCTACGAGCAGTACTTC.

This rearrangement joins TRBV5-1 to TRBJ1-4; maybe TRBD1 (5 bases). The CDR3 length is 14 residues. Trimming removed 0 bases from V and 4 bases from J, with 7 bases in between. Germline V CDR1 and CDR2: SGHRS, YFSETQ. CDR3 region: CASSLAGFNEKLFF. The DNA for the CDR3 is TGCGCCAGCAGCTTGGCAGGGTTTAATGAAAAACTGTTTTTT. Using reference TRBV5-1 and TRBJ1-4 for the parts outside the CDR3, the full variable domain is KAGVTQTPRYLIKTRGQQVTLSCSPISGHRSVSWYQQTPGQGLQFLFEYFSETQRNKGNFPGRFSGRQFSNSRSEMNVSTLELGDSALYLCASSLAGFNEKLFFGSGTQLSVL.

The chain links TRBV7-2 to TRBJ2-7; D is possibly TRBD2 (6 bases). Trimming pared 5 bases from V and 0 bases from J, leaving 14 bases between. This CDR3 has 15 residues. CDR1 and CDR2 from the germline V gene are SGHTA and FQGNSA. The CDR3 coding sequence is TGTGCCAGCAGCCTCGGAGGAGGGAGCTCCTACGAGCAGTACTTC. It translates to CASSLGGGSSYEQYF.

The rearrangement links TRBV5-1 to TRBJ1-6; maybe TRBD1 (6 bases). The germline CDR1 and CDR2 sequences are SGHRS and YFSETQ. V lost 0 bases and J 6 bases, leaving 7 bases between the germline ends. CDR3 length equals 14 residues. The chain's CDR3 is CASSLGGLNSPLHF. CDR3 nucleotide sequence: TGCGCCAGCAGCTTGGGGGGGCTTAATTCACCCCTCCACTTT.

The chain combines TRBV5-5 with TRBJ2-7; maybe TRBD2 (5 bases). The CDR3 runs 15 residues. Germline assignment: CDR1 SGHKS and CDR2 YYEKEE (reference sequence). Trimming took 1 base from V and 2 from J, leaving 13 bases between them. The CDR3 DNA sequence: TGTGCCAGCAGCTTGACCCGGCTAGCCGCCTACGAGCAGTACTTC. This sequence encodes CASSLTRLAAYEQYF.

This chain connects TRBV4-1 to TRBJ2-1, with TRBD2 matching over 13 bases. Germline lookup yields CDR1 MGHRA and CDR2 YSYEKL. Trimming at V came to 2 bases and at J to 9 bases, leaving 4 bases not matched to a gene. CDR3 length: 15 residues. The CDR3, as DNA: TGCGCCAGCAGCCAATCTTGGACTAGCGGGAGTGAGCAGTTCTTC. It encodes CASSQSWTSGSEQFF.

The CDR3 here is CASSVEGSSYEQYF. In DNA form, the CDR3 reads TGTGCCAGCAGCGTAGAAGGGTCCTCCTACGAGCAGTACTTC. The chain uses TRBV9 and TRBJ2-7; D call uncertain. The CDR3 sequence is 14 residues long. Germline V gene lookup returns CDR1 SGDLS and CDR2 YYNGEE. V was clipped by 0 bases and J by 0 bases, with 7 bases between them.

The chain recombines TRBV28 with TRBJ2-3, with TRBD2 matching 8 bases. V dropped 5 bases and J dropped 7; count of bases not matched to a gene: 11. The CDR3 has 15 amino acids. CDR1 MDHEN and CDR2 SYDVKM come from the germline V gene. CDR3 sequence: CASSPRTSPLNTQYF. CDR3 nucleotides: TGTGCCAGCAGTCCCCGGACTAGCCCTCTAAATACGCAGTATTTT.

This clone appeared a few times. The J gene is TRBJ2-7, the V gene TRBV13; TRBD2 aligns across 16 bases. Germline V gene data show CDR1 as PRHDT and CDR2 as FYEKMQ (reference sequence). CDR3 size: 17 residues. The ends lost 5 bases at V and 2 bases at J; junction bases unmatched: 6. The CDR3 region has the DNA TGTGCCAGCAGCACGGGACTAGCGGGAGGGCCGACCTACGAGCAGTACTTC. As protein: CASSTGLAGGPTYEQYF.

By frequency in the sample, this clone is medium-sized. The V gene is TRBV19, the J gene TRBJ2-3; 7 nucleotides agree with TRBD2. CDR3 length: 13 amino acids. The germline V gene has CDR1 LNHDA and CDR2 SQIVND (reference sequence). J gave up 4 bases and V 7 bases, and 5 bases lay outside the gene matches. The CDR3 sequence: CASNRGGPDTQYF. The CDR3 nucleotides are TGTGCCAGTAACCGCGGGGGACCAGATACGCAGTATTTT.

The chain uses TRBV29-1 and TRBJ2-4, with D perhaps TRBD2 (7 bases). V lost 1 base to trimming and J lost 3 bases, with 10 bases between them. Germline CDR1 is SQVTM and CDR2 is ANQGSEA. CDR3 length equals 14 residues. The CDR3 here is CSVEGGGVKNIQYF. DNA for the CDR3: TGCAGCGTTGAAGGGGGGGGCGTCAAAAACATTCAGTACTTC.

Relative to its sample, this clone is medium-sized. The chain recombines TRBV11-2 with TRBJ2-7; D unresolved. Germline V lookup: CDR1 SGHAT, CDR2 FQNNGV. This CDR3 contains 14 residues. V lost 0 bases and J 8 bases, leaving 14 bases between the germline ends. The CDR3 sequence is CASSLDWTDLQQYF. The CDR3 coding sequence is TGTGCCAGCAGCTTAGATTGGACGGACCTCCAGCAGTACTTC. Together with reference TRBV11-2 and TRBJ2-7, the CDR3 gives the full variable domain: EAGVAQSPRYKIIEKRQSVAFWCNPISGHATLYWYQQILGQGPKLLIQFQNNGVVDDSQLPKDRFSAERLKGVDSTLKIQPAKLEDSAVYLCASSLDWTDLQQYFGPGTRLTVT.

The chain recombines TRBV6-1 with TRBJ1-1; tentatively, D is TRBD1 (6 bases). V lost 2 bases and J lost 4, with 14 bases in between. Germline V CDR1 and CDR2: MNHNS, SASEGT. The length of the CDR3 is 15 residues. The CDR3 reads CASSELPRGATEAFF. CDR3 nucleotides: TGTGCCAGCAGTGAATTGCCACGGGGGGCCACTGAAGCTTTCTTT.

The chain uses TRBV7-9 and TRBJ2-7, with TRBD2 matching over 8 bases. This CDR3 is built from 13 residues. Germline assignment: CDR1 SEHNR and CDR2 FQNEAQ (reference sequence). The trim removed 5 bases at V and 1 base at J, leaving 1 base unmatched. DNA for the CDR3: TGTGCCAGCAGCCCGGGGGGGTCCTACGAGCAGTACTTC. This codes for CASSPGGSYEQYF.

This sequence joins TRBV7-9 and TRBJ1-1; 9 nucleotides agree with TRBD1. Losses at the gene ends were 5 bases for V and 4 bases for J; bases not matched to a gene: 5. Germline values: CDR1 SEHNR, CDR2 FQNEAQ (reference sequence). The length of the CDR3 is 14 residues. The CDR3 region has the DNA TGTGCCAGCAGCACGGGACAGGGCAGCACTGAAGCTTTCTTT. Protein product: CASSTGQGSTEAFF.